This TCR beta chain emerged from a study of cytomegalovirus exposure and HLA in healthy donors. The PCR was carried out with 60 Vbeta primers and 13 Jbeta primers. Data came from immunoSEQ multiplex PCR; TCRdb stores just in-frame clones and leaves some out. The sample lists 120,000 or so clones, approximately 82% occurring once. The V gene's germline CDR1 is MNHNS and CDR2 SASEGT. The CDR3 has 14 amino acids. The J segment lost 5 bases and the V segment lost 7 bases, leaving 9 bases of the junction unmatched. Turning to this clone: Antigen: not known.

Regarding the study as a whole: In terms of immune exposure information, only CMV serostatus was available.

The sequenced material came from PBMCs. The source is a man between 18 and 35 years old in good health and CMV-seropositive. The chain links TRBV6-1 to TRBJ2-5; TRBD1 aligns across 8 bases. The CDR3 sequence: CASTYGQGVETQYF. The CDR3, as DNA: TGTGCCAGCACCTACGGACAGGGAGTGGAGACCCAGTACTTC.